This is a list of T cell receptor beta chains from one sample in a study of CD8 T cells in Susac syndrome. TCRdb re-called the immunoSEQ multiplex PCR reads with MiXCR, one entry per CDR3 protein. This repertoire shows around 110,000 distinct CDR3 sequences, nearly 96% found once; its top ten account for about 0.13%. The sample consisted of CD4+ T cells from PBMCs. The receptor set was obtained from a human donor with Susac syndrome. CDR3s include the opening cysteine and the closing phenylalanine or tryptophan. Rows give clone size only sometimes, using once, few, many, or a class for an expanded clone.

cdr3_aa clone_size v_call
CSVDSRVWTEAFF NA TRBV29-1
CASNSGGRARGNEQFF NA TRBV5-4
CASSSPEGLEERQYF NA TRBV12-3/TRBV12-4
CASSLQRELAKNIQYF once TRBV7-8
CSVVTGTSAYEQYF NA TRBV29-1
CASSLDPIGTGLRYTF NA TRBV4-3
CASRVGGGETQYF NA TRBV28
CASSKGLRGEQFF NA TRBV11-2
CSVNRDGTYEQYF NA TRBV29-1
CSAAHGTLNIQYF NA TRBV29-1
CASSLVSGDNEQFF NA TRBV7-9
CASSRRTSGIGANVLTF NA TRBV3-1
CASSLTSISYEQYF NA TRBV27
CASTGQRTGELFF NA TRBV18
CSAKSYGYTF NA TRBV20-1
CASRTLDTEAFF NA TRBV5-4
CASSLYLSGELFF NA TRBV28
CASSLLGNYNEQFF NA TRBV5-1
CAWSAGQGILTEAFF NA TRBV30
CASSPHDTGTQYF NA TRBV7-9
CASSLARTGGGTEAFF NA TRBV7-2
CASSLVGTGSYNEQFF NA TRBV7-2
CASLLGERSDTQYF NA TRBV12-3/TRBV12-4
CSVVLVETGHYNEQFF NA TRBV29-1
CATSRRMALGTANTGELFF NA TRBV15
CASSEGGHAAF NA TRBV2
CASSQTLASETQYF NA TRBV14
CATSDPWGGDGANVLTF NA TRBV24-1
CASSPAMSRGHYEQYF NA TRBV7-2
CASSQDADYTQYF once TRBV4-3
CSPQGIWGTEAFF NA TRBV20-1
CASSTGQGRETQYF NA TRBV6-1
CASSQVAGGDEQFF NA TRBV4-3
CASSQLPRIIYEQYF NA TRBV14
CSVEEGRGAETQYF NA TRBV29-1
CASSLVPGTGRYEQYF NA TRBV5-1